This TCR beta chain came from a study of blood T cells in healthy people across ages (dated by TCRdb to between 2014 and 2017). About the full investigation: In model experiments, roughly one uniquely barcoded TCR beta cDNA molecule per two T cells was captured by template switching. To track age-related changes in TCR beta repertoire diversity, the study relied on deep sequencing normalized with unique cDNA molecular identifiers. The donors were divided into four age groups: young (average around 17 years), middle-aged (about 40), aged (about 62) and long-lived (about 84). To avoid experimental bias, donors of different ages were distributed randomly across sequencing lanes. The study analyzed two additional independent replicas of 1 million unique cDNA reads from the same blood draw for two donors, one aged 18 to 30 and one aged 80 or older. General study outcomes and caveats: Observed TCR beta diversity per million T cells fell roughly linearly with age, and a significant reduction was already apparent by age roughly 40. Because donor CMV infection status was unknown, age-related changes in expanded clonotypes were potentially confounded. Conclusive comparison of naive and antigen-experienced compartments was prevented by the profiling of bulk unsorted PBMCs. There was a strong correlation between observed TCR beta diversity and the percentage of naive T cells measured by flow cytometry. Compared with the aged group, more naive CD4+ T cells, fewer expanded clones and increased TCR diversity were shown by the long-lived group, suggesting age selection. Estimates of total diversity based on one million sequenced T cells were considered lower bounds and underestimates.

Remarks on this clonotype: What antigen it recognizes has not been identified. One base away there is no much larger clone; base qualities are not given.

The method was 5' RACE. The instrument given in TCRdb is Illumina HiSeq 2500. A second PCR of roughly 6 to 11 cycles was performed with a sample-barcoded 5' primer and a J-beta primer mix. A unique molecular identifier was introduced onto each TCR beta cDNA molecule by a template-switch 5' adaptor carrying 12 random nucleotides. At least 2.5 million CDR3-containing paired-end reads were obtained from each sample. All of the RNA was converted into first-strand cDNA using the Mint cDNA synthesis kit, with a TRBC-specific oligonucleotide serving as the primer. Following uracil-DNA glycosylase treatment, a first 18-cycle PCR with universal primers M1SS and BC2_uni_R was performed on all cDNA. Per the original workflow: For normalization, 1 million high-quality reads, each with a distinct molecular identifier, were randomly selected from each sample. Instead of being binned into consensus sequences, reads that shared molecular identifiers were thrown out. MiTCR, set to a Q25 quality threshold and the strictest error-elimination algorithm, was used for CDR3 identification, clonotype clustering and error correction. A nonparametric unseen species model with Euler transformation was used to estimate a lower bound on total TCR beta diversity. TCRdb reran the public reads through fastp at Q25 and MiXCR, keeping productive beta chains. Each entry is one CDR3 protein sequence, shown with its most common DNA and genes. These V and J calls derive from TCRdb rather than the authors' analysis. This sample holds approximately 600,000 distinct CDR3 sequences; roughly 50% were observed only once. The ten most abundant clones make up 35% to 40% of the sample.

The roughly 39 donors, aged 6 to 90 years, were systemically healthy Caucasian individuals from Russia. Each donor gave roughly 9.5 milliliters of peripheral blood, collected into EDTA-treated Vacutainer tubes. Ficoll-Paque density-gradient centrifugation was used to isolate PBMCs, with at least 7 million per sample. Total RNA was extracted from PBMCs with Trizol reagent, with at least 6 micrograms obtained per sample. The percentages of naive CD45RAhigh/CD27high T cells were determined by flow cytometry on a PBMC aliquot from every donor. Spanning cysteine to phenylalanine, the CDR3 consists of 14 amino acids. Here the CDR3 DNA is all that survives: 42 bases in frame from base 1. Via the germline V gene, CDR1 is SGDLS and CDR2 YYNGEE. V is trimmed back by 0 bases and J by 3 bases, and the junction contains 2 bases that no gene match accounts for.

The sequenced material came from blood. This sequence originates from a man in his sixties in good health. The chain links TRBV9 with TRBJ2-5, and TRBD2 aligns with 7 junction nucleotides. The sequenced DNA: TGTGCCAGCAGCGTAGCCCTAGCGGAAGAGACCCAGTACTTC. It specifies CASSVALAEETQYF.